This TCR beta chain derives from a study of blood T cell repertoires in COVID-19. The overall study: COVID-19 samples collected from the United States, Italy and Spain covered acute and convalescent phases. Sample material is recorded as cDNA or gDNA derived from T cells, B-cell-depleted T cells, or PBMCs.

Unmatched junction bases numbered 9, after V lost 1 base and J lost 5 bases. This CDR3 comprises 16 residues. CDR1 is SGHTS, CDR2 YDEGEE, per germline. Authors' methods: It was from reference gene primer amplification that nucleated cell counts were estimated. Here immunoSEQ multiplex PCR was the method, and the copy in TCRdb shows in-frame clones only, minus some. The DNA was the basis for D and trimming; V, J and clone size are from that table. The table shows under 250,000 clones, with 89% occurring only once. The V call is TRBV5-8, the J call TRBJ2-5; 9 bases are shared with TRBD2. This TCR came from a man aged 60 to 75 who had recovered from COVID-19. The sequenced material came from peripheral blood. The CDR3 DNA is TGTGCCAGCAGCTTGTATCGCGGGAGGGGCAGGGAGACCCAGTACTTC. It translates to CASSLYRGRGRETQYF.